The clone carrying this T cell receptor beta chain came up a few times. Antigen specificity is unknown. This CDR3 has 15 residues. The V end was cut by 6 bases, the J end by 3 bases, with 18 bases between. Germline V CDR1 and CDR2: LNHNV, YYDKDF (reference sequence). The protocol attached unique molecular identifiers to individual cDNA molecules. TCRdb passed the 5' RACE reads through MiXCR, listing each CDR3 protein once. The table shows more than 60,000 distinct CDR3 sequences, with roughly an eighth occurring only once. The source of the sample is a study of early T cells in non-severe SARS-CoV-2 infection. As for the study in general: Chains were unpaired, as sequencing was done on bulk RNA from unsorted whole blood. General observations from the study: The VDJdb matching leaned toward anti-spike CD8 responses and overlooked private and CD4 specificities.

Material: whole blood. The chain employs TRBV15 and TRBJ2-7; D gene unclear. The origin of this receptor is an adult who was a healthcare worker with PCR-confirmed SARS-CoV-2 infection or an uninfected control (not recorded which). In DNA, the CDR3 is TGTGCCACCAGGCTACTCAAAACGGTATACTACGAGCAGTACTTC. Translation gives CATRLLKTVYYEQYF. The full variable domain, in which reference TRBV15 and TRBJ2-7 provide the parts outside the CDR3, is DAMVIQNPRYQVTQFGKPVTLSCSQTLNHNVMYWYQQKSSQAPKLLFHYYDKDFNNEADTPDNFQSRRPNTSFCFLDIRSPGLGDTAMYLCATRLLKTVYYEQYFGPGTRLTVT.